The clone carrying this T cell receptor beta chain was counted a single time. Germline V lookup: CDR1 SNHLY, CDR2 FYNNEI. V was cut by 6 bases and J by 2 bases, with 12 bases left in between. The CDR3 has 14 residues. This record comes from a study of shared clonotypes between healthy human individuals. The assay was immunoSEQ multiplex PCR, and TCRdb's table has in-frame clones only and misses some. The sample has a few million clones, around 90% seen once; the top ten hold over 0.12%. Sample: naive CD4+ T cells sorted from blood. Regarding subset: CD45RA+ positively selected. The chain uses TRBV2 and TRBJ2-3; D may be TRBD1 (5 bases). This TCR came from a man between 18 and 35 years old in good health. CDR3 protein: CASRRIGATDTQYF. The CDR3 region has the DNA TGTGCCAGCAGAAGGATAGGGGCCACAGATACGCAGTATTTT. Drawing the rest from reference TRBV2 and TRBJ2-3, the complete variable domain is EPEVTQTPSHQVTQMGQEVILRCVPISNHLYFYWYRQILGQKVEFLVSFYNNEISEKSEIFDDQFSVERPDGSNFTLKIRSTKLEDSAMYFCASRRIGATDTQYFGPGTRLTVL.